The rows below give T cell receptor beta chains drawn from one sample of a study of CD8 T cells in Susac syndrome. TCRdb analysed the immunoSEQ multiplex PCR reads with MiXCR anew, one entry per CDR3 protein. The sample records about 140,000 distinct CDR3 sequences, around 95% being singletons. Sequences were obtained from CD4+ T cells from PBMCs. The receptors stem from a human donor with Susac syndrome. The CDR3 runs from the conserved cysteine through the conserved F or W. The D gene is left open where the match is weak.

J	D	V	DNA	CDR3
TRBJ2-3	TRBD1	TRBV2	TGTGCCAGCAAGGACAGGGCTAGCACAGATACGCAGTATTTT	CASKDRASTDTQYF
TRBJ2-1	TRBD2	TRBV7-3	TGTGCCAGCAGCCCCGGACTAGCGGGAGATAATGAGCAGTTCTTC	CASSPGLAGDNEQFF
TRBJ2-5	NA	TRBV27	TGTGCCAGCAGTTCGCCAGGGCGCCGGGGTCAAGGGGCCCAGTACTTC	CASSSPGRRGQGAQYF
TRBJ2-1	TRBD1	TRBV7-7	TGTGCTAGCAGCAACGGACAGGGGGATAATGAGCAGTTCTTC	CASSNGQGDNEQFF
TRBJ2-1	NA	TRBV7-9	TGTGCCAGCAGCTCTAAGGTTCGTTTAGGTAATGAGCAGTTCTTC	CASSSKVRLGNEQFF
TRBJ2-2	NA	TRBV7-9	TGTGCCAGCAGCTTAGAGAGACAGAACACCGGGGAGCTGTTTTTT	CASSLERQNTGELFF
TRBJ2-7	TRBD2	TRBV20-1	TGCAGTGCCCTAGCGGGAAGCTCCTACGAGCAGTACTTC	CSALAGSSYEQYF
TRBJ2-5	NA	TRBV5-6	TGTGCCAGCAGCTTGCCCCGGGGGGCCGGGGTGGCCCAGTACTTC	CASSLPRGAGVAQYF
TRBJ2-2	NA	TRBV3-1	TGTGCCAGCAGCCAGGGGACACCGAACACCGGGGAGCTGTTTTTT	CASSQGTPNTGELFF
TRBJ1-1	NA	TRBV6-6	TGTGCCAGCAGTTCATCAGAGAACACTGAAGCTTTCTTT	CASSSSENTEAFF